The sequence of this T cell receptor (beta chain) was determined in a study of blood T cells in healthy people across ages. On this clonotype: An end of the junction differs from the germline gene, which may be a read error.

Germline lookup yields CDR1 SGHAT and CDR2 FQDESV (reference sequence). The CDR3 has 14 amino acids. A second roughly 6 to 12 cycle PCR used barcoded and J-beta primers. TCRdb re-analysed the 5' RACE reads in MiXCR, keeping a single row per CDR3 protein. The data contain 1.8 million or so distinct CDR3 sequences, roughly 43% of them singletons. The rearrangement uses TRBV11-1 and TRBJ2-7; D not resolved. The sequenced sample was blood. The sequence was collected from a human donor in good health. CDR3 DNA sequence: TGTGCCAGCAGCTTAGGGGCAGGTCCCTACGTGCAGTACTTC. Amino acid sequence: CASSLGAGPYVQYF.